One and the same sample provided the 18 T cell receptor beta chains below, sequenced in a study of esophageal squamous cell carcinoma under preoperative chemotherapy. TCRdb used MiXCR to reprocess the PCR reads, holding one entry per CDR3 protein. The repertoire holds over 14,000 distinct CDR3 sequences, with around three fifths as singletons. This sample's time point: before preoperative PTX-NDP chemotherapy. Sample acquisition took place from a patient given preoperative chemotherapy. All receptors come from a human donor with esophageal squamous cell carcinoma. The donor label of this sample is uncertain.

CDR3 sequence reads: CATQGGKREGETQYF. The CDR3 DNA sequence: TGTGCCACCCAGGGGGGCAAACGGGAGGGAGAGACCCAGTACTTC. The gene calls are TRBV10-3 and TRBJ2-1; weak D call: TRBD2 (8 bases). Gene TRBJ2-5 matches the end of the DNA better, so the J call may be wrong. This CDR3 has 15 residues. The germline V gene has CDR1 ENHRY and CDR2 SYGVKD.

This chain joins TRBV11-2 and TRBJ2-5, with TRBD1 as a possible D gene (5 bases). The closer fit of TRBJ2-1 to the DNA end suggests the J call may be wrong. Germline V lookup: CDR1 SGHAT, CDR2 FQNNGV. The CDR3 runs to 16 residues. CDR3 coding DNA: TGTGCCAGCAGCTTAGAATCGGCAGGGACCTACAATGAGCAGTTCTTC. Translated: CASSLESAGTYNEQFF.

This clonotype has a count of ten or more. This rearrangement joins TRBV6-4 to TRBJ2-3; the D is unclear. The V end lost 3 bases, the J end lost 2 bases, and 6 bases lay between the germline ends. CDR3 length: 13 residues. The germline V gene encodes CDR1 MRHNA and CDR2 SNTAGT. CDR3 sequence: CASSEQLTDTQYF. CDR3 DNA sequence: TGTGCCAGCAGTGAACAGCTCACAGATACGCAGTATTTT.

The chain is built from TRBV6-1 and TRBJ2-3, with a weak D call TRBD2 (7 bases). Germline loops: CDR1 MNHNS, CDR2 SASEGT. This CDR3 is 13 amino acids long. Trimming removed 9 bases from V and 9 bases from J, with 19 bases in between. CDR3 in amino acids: CARGAGADDTQYF. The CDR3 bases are TGTGCCAGGGGGGCGGGAGCCGACGACACGCAGTATTTT.

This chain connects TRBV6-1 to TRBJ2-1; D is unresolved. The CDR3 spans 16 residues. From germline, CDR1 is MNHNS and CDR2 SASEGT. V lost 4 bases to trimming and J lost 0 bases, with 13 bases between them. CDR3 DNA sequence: TGTGCCAGCAGTGCTGACTGGACCAACTCCTACAATGAGCAGTTCTTC. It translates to CASSADWTNSYNEQFF.

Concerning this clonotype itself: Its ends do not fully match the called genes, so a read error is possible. The CDR3 DNA follows: TGTGCCAGCAGTACACGCCGGGGTGTAAGTAAAGATGAGCAGTTTTTT. Translated, it gives CASSTRRGVSKDEQFF. V usage is TRBV6-1 and J usage is TRBJ2-1; tentative D call: TRBD2 (5 bases). The CDR3 is made up of 16 amino acids. The germline V gene encodes CDR1 MNHNS and CDR2 SASEGT.

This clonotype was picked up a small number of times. CDR3 sequence reads: CASIGDEDTQYF. In nucleotides, the CDR3 is TGTGCCAGCATTGGAGATGAAGATACGCAGTACTTC. The chain joins TRBV6-1 to TRBJ2-4; no firm D call. Germline CDR1 and CDR2: MNHNS and SASEGT. The CDR3 loop spans 12 amino acids. The V end was cut by 7 bases, the J end by 13 bases, with 17 bases between.

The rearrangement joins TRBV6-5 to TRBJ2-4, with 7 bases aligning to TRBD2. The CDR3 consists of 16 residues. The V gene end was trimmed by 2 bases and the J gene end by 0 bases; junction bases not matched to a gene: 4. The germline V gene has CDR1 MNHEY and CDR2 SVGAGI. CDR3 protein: CASSYDAGVAKNIQYF. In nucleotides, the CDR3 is TGTGCCAGCAGTTACGACGCGGGGGTAGCCAAAAACATTCAGTACTTC.

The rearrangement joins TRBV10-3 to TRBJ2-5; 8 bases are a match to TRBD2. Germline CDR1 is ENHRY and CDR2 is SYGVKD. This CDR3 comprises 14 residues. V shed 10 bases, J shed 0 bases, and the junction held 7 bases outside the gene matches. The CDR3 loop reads CATGGVAYQETQYF. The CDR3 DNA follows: TGTGCCACCGGGGGGGTCGCGTACCAAGAGACCCAGTACTTC.

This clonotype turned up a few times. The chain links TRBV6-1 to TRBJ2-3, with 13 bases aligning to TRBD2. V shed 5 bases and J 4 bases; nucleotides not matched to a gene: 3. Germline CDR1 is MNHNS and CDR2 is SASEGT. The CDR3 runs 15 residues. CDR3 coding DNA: TGTGCCAGCAGTAGACTAGCGGGAGGACCAGATACGCAGTATTTT. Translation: CASSRLAGGPDTQYF.

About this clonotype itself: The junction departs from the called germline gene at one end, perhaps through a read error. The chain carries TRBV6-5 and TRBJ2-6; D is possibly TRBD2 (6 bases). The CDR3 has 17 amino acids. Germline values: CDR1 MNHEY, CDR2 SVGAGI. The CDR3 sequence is CASSYSRGGAGQEAQNF. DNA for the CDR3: TGTGCCAGCAGTTACTCGAGAGGCGGGGCGGGGCAAGAGGCCCAGAATTTC.

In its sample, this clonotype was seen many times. The CDR3 loop is CASSYSLGTSGFSYEQYF. The CDR3 DNA reads TGTGCCAGCAGCTACTCGCTTGGGACTAGCGGATTCTCCTACGAGCAGTACTTC. The rearrangement links TRBV27 to TRBJ2-7; 11 positions agree with TRBD2. Germline loops: CDR1 MNHEY, CDR2 SMNVEV (reference sequence). J gave up 0 bases and V 6 bases, and 13 bases lay outside the gene matches. The CDR3 has 18 residues.

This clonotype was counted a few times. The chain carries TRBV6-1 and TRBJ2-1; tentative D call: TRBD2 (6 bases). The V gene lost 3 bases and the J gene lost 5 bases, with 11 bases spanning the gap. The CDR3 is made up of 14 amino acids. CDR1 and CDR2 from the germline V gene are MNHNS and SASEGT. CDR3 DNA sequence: TGTGCCAGCAGTGAGAGAGGCGGGGACAATGAGCAGTTCTTC. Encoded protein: CASSERGGDNEQFF.

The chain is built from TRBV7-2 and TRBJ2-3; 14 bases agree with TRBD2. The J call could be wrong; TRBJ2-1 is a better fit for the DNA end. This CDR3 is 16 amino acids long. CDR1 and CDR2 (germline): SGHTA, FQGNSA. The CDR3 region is CASSLALGLAGDEQFF. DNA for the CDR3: TGTGCCAGCAGCTTAGCTCTGGGACTAGCGGGAGACGAGCAGTTCTTC.

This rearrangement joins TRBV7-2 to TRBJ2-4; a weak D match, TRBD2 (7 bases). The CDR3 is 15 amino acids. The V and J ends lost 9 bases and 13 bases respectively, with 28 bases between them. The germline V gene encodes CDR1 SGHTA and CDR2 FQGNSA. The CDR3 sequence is CARRPGGGGQNTQYF. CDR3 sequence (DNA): TGTGCCAGGAGGCCCGGCGGCGGGGGCCAAAACACCCAGTACTTC.

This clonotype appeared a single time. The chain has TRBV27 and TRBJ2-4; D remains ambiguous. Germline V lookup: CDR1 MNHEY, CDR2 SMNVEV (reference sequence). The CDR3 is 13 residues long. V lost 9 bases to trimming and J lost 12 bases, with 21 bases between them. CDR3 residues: CARGMCATDTQYF. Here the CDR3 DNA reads TGTGCCAGGGGGATGTGCGCCACAGATACTCAGTACTTC.

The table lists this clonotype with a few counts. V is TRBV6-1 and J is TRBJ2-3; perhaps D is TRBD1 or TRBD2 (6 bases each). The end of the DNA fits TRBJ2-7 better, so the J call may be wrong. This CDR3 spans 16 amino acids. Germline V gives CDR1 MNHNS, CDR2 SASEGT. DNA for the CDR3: TGTGCCAGCGGGGGCAACGGGGGCGGTGACCAAGATACGCAGTACTTC. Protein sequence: CASGGNGGGDQDTQYF.

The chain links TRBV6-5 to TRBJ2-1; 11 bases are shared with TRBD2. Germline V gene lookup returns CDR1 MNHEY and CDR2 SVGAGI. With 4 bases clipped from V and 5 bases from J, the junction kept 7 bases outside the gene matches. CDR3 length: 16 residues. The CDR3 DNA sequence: TGTGCCAGCAGTTCCTTGGGACTAGCGGCAGACAATGAGCAGTTCTTC. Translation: CASSSLGLAADNEQFF.